What follows are 25 T cell receptor beta chains derived from one specimen sequenced in a study of tumor-infiltrating lymphocytes in primary liver carcinoma. TCR beta cDNA was made from approximately 540 ng total RNA with a constant-region primer. Slightly modified ARM-PCR, run as three nested multiplex PCR rounds, produced the TCR beta libraries. The study ran its first two PCR rounds for approximately 10 cycles each, using TRBV1-TRBV30 forward primers and a C-beta reverse primer. TCRdb re-called the multiplex PCR reads with MiXCR, one entry per CDR3 protein. Of 80,000 to 100,000 distinct CDR3 sequences in the sample, less than 70% were seen once. From approximately 20-30 mg of unsorted bulk tissue, DNA and RNA were co-extracted together. Sample: tumor-adjacent normal liver tissue. Every receptor here comes from a man aged 35 to 55 with primary liver carcinoma and hepatitis B virus infection.

As to this clonotype: A much larger clone lies a single base off, so this may be a read error. The V call is TRBV12-3 or TRBV12-4, the J call TRBJ2-7; weak D call: TRBD1 (6 bases). CDR3 size: 15 residues. CDR3 nucleotides: TGTCCCAGCAGTTTAGCTGGGACACTCTCCTACGAGCAGTACTTC. It translates to CPSSLAGTLSYEQYF.

CDR3 sequence: CASSSQGGSTEAFF. The DNA for the CDR3 is TGTGCCAGCAGCTCCCAAGGGGGGAGCACTGAAGCTTTCTTT. The chain combines TRBV11-2 with TRBJ1-1; tentative D call: TRBD1 (6 bases). V gave up 4 bases and J gave up 4 bases, with 13 bases separating them. Per germline, CDR1 SGHAT and CDR2 FQNNGV. The CDR3 has 14 residues.

Concerning this clonotype itself: This may arise from a read error, as a much more abundant clone is one base away. The chain is built from TRBV5-5 and TRBJ2-3; 10 bases are a match to TRBD2. This CDR3 comprises 16 residues. CDR1 SGHKS and CDR2 YYEKEE come from the germline V gene (reference sequence). The CDR3 region is CARSLISGRNGDTQYF. In DNA form, the CDR3 reads TGTGCCCGCAGCTTAATTAGCGGGAGGAACGGAGATACGCAGTATTTT.

This clonotype appeared a single time. Likely a read error: the CDR3 ends without its conserved phenylalanine or tryptophan. The chain recombines TRBV5-4 with TRBJ2-1; D gene unclear. The CDR3 length is 12 residues. Germline V lookup: CDR1 SGHNT, CDR2 YYREEE (reference sequence). CDR3 region: CASSLTRNGQFI. Here the CDR3 DNA reads TGTGCCAGCAGTTTGACGAGGAATGGGCAGTTCATC.

This clonotype occurred many times. The rearrangement joins TRBV5-6 to TRBJ2-3; 7 positions agree with TRBD2. The CDR3 totals 16 residues. The germline CDR1 and CDR2 sequences are SGHDT and YYEEEE. V was pared by 0 bases and J by 2 bases, with 6 bases of the junction left unmatched. The DNA of the CDR3 is TGTGCCAGCAGCTTGGGCCTAGCGGCTTACACAGATACGCAGTATTTT. Translation gives CASSLGLAAYTDTQYF.

A remark on this clonotype: A much larger clone is a single base away; this may be a read error. This rearrangement joins TRBV29-1 to TRBJ1-3; D not certain. The germline V and J ends were trimmed by 8 bases and 0 bases, with 20 bases remaining between them. Germline V gene sequence: CDR1 SQVTM, CDR2 ANQGSEA. CDR3 length: 16 amino acids. CDR3 nucleotide sequence: TGCAGCATTGGTGTGGTGGATAGAGGCTCTGGAAACACCATATATTTT. It encodes CSIGVVDRGSGNTIYF. Filled out from reference TRBV29-1 and TRBJ1-3, the complete variable domain reads SAVISQKPSRDICQRGTSLTIQCQVDSQVTMMFWYRQQPGQSLTLIATANQGSEATYESGFVIDKFPISRPNLTFSTLTVSNMSPEDSSIYLCSIGVVDRGSGNTIYFGEGSWLTVV.

Concerning this clonotype: One end of the junction is discordant with germline, which a read error may explain. The chain employs TRBV5-1 and TRBJ2-7; either TRBD1 or TRBD2 may supply D (5 bases each). CDR3 length: 14 residues. In germline, CDR1 is SGHRS, CDR2 YFSETQ. In DNA, the CDR3 is TGCGCCAGCAGCGTGGGACGAGGGCACTACGAGGAGTACTTC. Translated: CASSVGRGHYEEYF.

Concerning this clonotype: An end of the junction does not agree with germline; a read error may underlie this. V and J are TRBV11-2 and TRBJ2-2; D uncertain. This CDR3 is 16 amino acids long. CDR1 and CDR2 (germline): SGHAT, FQNNGV. The CDR3 here is CTSSPHTPANTGELFF. In nucleotides, the CDR3 is TGTACCAGCAGCCCCCACACCCCCGCGAACACGGGGGAGCTGTTTTTT. The variable domain in full, with the rest retrieved from reference TRBV11-2 and TRBJ2-2, is EAGVAQSPRYKIIEKRQSVAFWCNPISGHATLYWYQQILGQGPKLLIQFQNNGVVDDSQLPKDRFSAERLKGVDSTLKIQPAKLEDSAVYLCTSSPHTPANTGELFFGEGSRLTVL.

Worth noting for this clonotype: An end of the junction does not agree with germline; a read error may underlie this. The chain has TRBV4-2 and TRBJ2-1, with 9 bases identical to TRBD2. This CDR3 is 16 amino acids long. Germline V gene lookup returns CDR1 LGHNA and CDR2 YNFKEQ. The CDR3 DNA reads as TGTGCCAGCAGCCAAGACCTAGCGGGATCGATGGATGAGCAACTCTTC. Encoded protein: CASSQDLAGSMDEQLF.

The chain recombines TRBV11-2 with TRBJ2-7; 9 positions match TRBD2. V lost 3 bases to trimming and J lost 4 bases; unmatched junction nucleotides: 7. The CDR3 runs 15 residues. In germline, CDR1 is SGHAT, CDR2 FQNNGV. CDR3 residues: CASSFLAGGFYEQYF. CDR3 coding DNA: TGTGCCAGCAGCTTTCTTGCGGGAGGGTTTTACGAGCAGTACTTC.

This clonotype was recorded many times. This sequence joins TRBV4-1 and TRBJ2-5, with 9 bases that match TRBD2. V trimming: 1 base; J trimming: 4 bases; junction bases outside the gene matches: 4. CDR3 length: 15 amino acids. Looked up from germline, CDR1 is MGHRA and CDR2 is YSYEKL. The CDR3 sequence is CASSQGTSERETQYF. The CDR3 bases are TGCGCCAGCAGCCAAGGGACTAGCGAGAGAGAGACCCAGTACTTC.

As regards this clonotype: The junction and the germline gene differ at one end; a read error may be behind it. This chain joins TRBV7-9 and TRBJ2-1; 11 bases agree with TRBD2. The CDR3 spans 17 residues. Germline V gene lookup returns CDR1 SEHNR and CDR2 FQNEAQ (reference sequence). The CDR3, as DNA: TGTGCCAGCAGCTGGCCGACTAGCGGGACACCCTACAATAAGCAGTTCTTC. Protein product: CASSWPTSGTPYNKQFF.

The chain combines TRBV18 with TRBJ1-4; 8 positions match TRBD1. V was pared by 3 bases and J by 5 bases, with 8 bases of the junction left unmatched. The CDR3 is made up of 16 amino acids. Germline V gene data show CDR1 as KGHSH and CDR2 as LQKENI. The DNA for the CDR3 is TGTGCCAGCTCACCGATCCCGCGACAGGGGAATGAAAAACTGTTTTTT. Protein product: CASSPIPRQGNEKLFF. Drawing the rest from reference TRBV18 and TRBJ1-4, the complete variable domain is NAGVMQNPRHLVRRRGQEARLRCSPMKGHSHVYWYRQLPEEGLKFMVYLQKENIIDESGMPKERFSAEFPKEGPSILRIQQVVRGDSAAYFCASSPIPRQGNEKLFFGSGTQLSVL.

About this clonotype itself: Germline is not matched at one junction end, which may reflect a read error. J is TRBJ2-7 and V is TRBV11-1; TRBD2 might be the D (6 bases). Germline V gene data show CDR1 as SGHAT and CDR2 as FQDESV (reference sequence). The CDR3 consists of 18 residues. The CDR3 nucleotides are TGTGCCAGCAGCTTTCGCCCCTCAAGCGGGTTAGGCTCCTACAAGCAGTACTTC. Amino acid sequence: CASSFRPSSGLGSYKQYF.

A word on this clonotype: Germline is not matched at one junction end, which may reflect a read error. The chain is built from TRBV11-2 and TRBJ2-1; no firm D call. The CDR3 is 16 residues long. The germline CDR1 and CDR2 sequences are SGHAT and FQNNGV. CDR3 nucleotide sequence: TGTGCCTGCAGCTTAATTCTAGAACAGTACTACAATGAGCACTTCTTC. Its protein product is CACSLILEQYYNEHFF. The variable domain in full, with the rest retrieved from reference TRBV11-2 and TRBJ2-1, is EAGVAQSPRYKIIEKRQSVAFWCNPISGHATLYWYQQILGQGPKLLIQFQNNGVVDDSQLPKDRFSAERLKGVDSTLKIQPAKLEDSAVYLCACSLILEQYYNEHFFGPGTRLTVL.

This clonotype was seen a handful of times. This chain connects TRBV7-3 to TRBJ1-5; a possible D gene is TRBD1 (6 bases). Germline CDR1 is SGHTA and CDR2 is FQGTGA. The CDR3 runs to 19 residues. V lost 2 bases, J lost 5 bases, and 25 bases lay in between. CDR3 in amino acids: CASSLGGWGTRGGHQPQHF. Written as DNA, the CDR3 is TGTGCCAGCAGCTTAGGCGGATGGGGGACGAGGGGGGGACATCAGCCCCAGCATTTT.

In the case of this clonotype: One junction end disagrees with the germline gene, perhaps due to a read error. The chain employs TRBV6-1 and TRBJ2-7; 8 bases map to TRBD2. Germline V gene sequence: CDR1 MNHNS, CDR2 SASEGT. The CDR3 contains 14 residues. The CDR3 sequence: CVNSPVLAAYDQYF. Here the CDR3 DNA reads TGTGTCAACAGTCCTGTACTAGCGGCCTACGACCAGTACTTC.

Of note for this clonotype: At one end, the junction sequence differs from germline, possibly due to a read error. This chain uses TRBV11-1 with TRBJ2-7; the D gene is possibly TRBD2 (5 bases). Germline CDR1 reads SGHAT; CDR2 reads FQDESV (reference sequence). This CDR3 has 15 residues. DNA of the CDR3: TGTGCGAGCAGCGCCCGGGATGGTAATACCTACGAGCAGCACTTC. It encodes CASSARDGNTYEQHF.

As to this clonotype: At one end the junction does not follow the germline gene, possibly because of a read error. V and J are TRBV29-1 and TRBJ2-1, with D perhaps matching TRBD2 (6 bases). The germline V gene encodes CDR1 SQVTM and CDR2 ANQGSEA. This CDR3 has 15 amino acids. The CDR3 reads CSAEGRDSPLHEQFF. CDR3 bases: TGCAGCGCTGAAGGAAGGGACTCCCCTCTCCATGAGCAGTTCTTC.

Note on this clonotype: Just one base apart from a much larger clone, this may be a read error. The chain employs TRBV10-3 and TRBJ1-2; D gene ambiguous. Germline lookup yields CDR1 ENHRY and CDR2 SYGVKD. This CDR3 is built from 12 residues. V was cut by 8 bases and J by 4 bases, with 11 bases left in between. CDR3 amino acids: CAIPGDFYGYTF. CDR3 DNA sequence: TGTGCCATCCCGGGAGACTTCTATGGCTACACCTTC.

This clonotype was found many times. The rearrangement uses TRBV6-5 and TRBJ2-5; D assignment may be TRBD1 or TRBD2 (5 bases each). V dropped 3 bases and J dropped 3 bases, with 11 bases sitting between them. Germline-derived CDR1 and CDR2 are MNHEY and SVGAGI. The CDR3 length is 14 residues. CDR3: CASSYVGEKETQYF. CDR3 coding DNA: TGTGCCAGCAGTTATGTGGGGGAGAAAGAGACCCAGTACTTC.

V is TRBV11-2 and J is TRBJ2-5; D unclear. The CDR3 totals 11 residues. Trimming shortened V by 9 bases and J by 1 base, and 6 bases separated the two germline ends. Germline V lookup: CDR1 SGHAT, CDR2 FQNNGV. The CDR3 nucleotides read TGTGCCAGAAGCCCCCAAGAGACCCAGTACTTC. It specifies CARSPQETQYF.

A remark on this clonotype: A much larger clone is a single base away; this may be a read error. V gene TRBV28 combines with J gene TRBJ1-1; D is ambiguous. The CDR3 totals 11 residues. Trimming left V 6 bases short and J 11 bases short, with 13 bases between. The V gene's germline CDR1 is MDHEN and CDR2 SYDVKM. CDR3 in DNA: TGTGCCAGCAGCCGGGTCCGCGTGGCTTTCTTT. This translates into CASSRVRVAFF.

V is TRBV21-1 and J is TRBJ2-1; TRBD2 reflects the table's D call only, with no check against the DNA. TRBV21-1 is reported as a pseudogene. The CDR3 extends over 16 amino acids. The CDR3 nucleotides read TGTGCCGGTGTCTTTTTGGCGGGAGGCTCCTACAATGAGCAGTTCTTC. Translation: CAGVFLAGGSYNEQFF.

Regarding this clonotype: The junction and the germline gene differ at one end; a read error may be behind it. The chain combines TRBV29-1 with TRBJ2-5, with 7 bases matching TRBD2. The CDR3 covers 16 residues. Germline V lookup: CDR1 SQVTM, CDR2 ANQGSEA. CDR3 sequence: CNVNGMESGEGETQYF. CDR3 bases: TGCAACGTTAATGGGATGGAGAGCGGGGAGGGAGAGACCCAGTACTTC.